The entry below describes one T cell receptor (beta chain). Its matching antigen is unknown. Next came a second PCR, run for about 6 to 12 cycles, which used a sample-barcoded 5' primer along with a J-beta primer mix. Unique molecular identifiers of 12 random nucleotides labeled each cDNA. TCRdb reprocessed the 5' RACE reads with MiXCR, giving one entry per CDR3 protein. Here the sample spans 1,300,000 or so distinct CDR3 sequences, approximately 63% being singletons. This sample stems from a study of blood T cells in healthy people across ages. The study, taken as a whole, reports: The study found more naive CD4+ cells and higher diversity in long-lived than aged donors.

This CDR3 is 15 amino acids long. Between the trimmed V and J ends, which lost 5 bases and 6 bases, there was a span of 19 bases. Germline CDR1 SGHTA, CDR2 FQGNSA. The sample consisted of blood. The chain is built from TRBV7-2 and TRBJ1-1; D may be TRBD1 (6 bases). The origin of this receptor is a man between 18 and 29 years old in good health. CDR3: CASSAARSGAAEAFF. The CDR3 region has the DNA TGTGCCAGCAGCGCAGCGAGGTCAGGGGCGGCTGAAGCTTTCTTT. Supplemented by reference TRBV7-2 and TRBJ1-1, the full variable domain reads GAGVSQSPSNKVTEKGKDVELRCDPISGHTALYWYRQSLGQGLEFLIYFQGNSAPDKSGLPSDRFSAERTGGSVSTLTIQRTQQEDSAVYLCASSAARSGAAEAFFGQGTRLTVV.